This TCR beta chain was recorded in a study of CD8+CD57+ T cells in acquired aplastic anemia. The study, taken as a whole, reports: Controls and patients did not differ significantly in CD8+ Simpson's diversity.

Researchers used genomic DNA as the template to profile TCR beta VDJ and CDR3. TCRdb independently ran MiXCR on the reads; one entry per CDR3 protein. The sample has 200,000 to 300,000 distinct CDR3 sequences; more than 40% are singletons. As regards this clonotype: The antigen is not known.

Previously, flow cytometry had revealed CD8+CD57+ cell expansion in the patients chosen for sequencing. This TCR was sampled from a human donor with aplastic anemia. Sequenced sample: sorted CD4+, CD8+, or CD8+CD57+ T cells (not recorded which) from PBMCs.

CDR3: CASSAPSGGIGYEQYF. As DNA, the CDR3 is TGTGCCAGCAGCGCCCCTAGCGGGGGTATCGGTTACGAGCAGTACTTC. The genes are TRBV7-8 and TRBJ2-7; 10 nucleotides agree with TRBD2. After removal of 5 bases from V and 4 bases from J, the junction contained 11 bases not matched to a gene. CDR1 is SGHVS, CDR2 FQNEAQ, per germline. CDR3 length equals 16 residues.